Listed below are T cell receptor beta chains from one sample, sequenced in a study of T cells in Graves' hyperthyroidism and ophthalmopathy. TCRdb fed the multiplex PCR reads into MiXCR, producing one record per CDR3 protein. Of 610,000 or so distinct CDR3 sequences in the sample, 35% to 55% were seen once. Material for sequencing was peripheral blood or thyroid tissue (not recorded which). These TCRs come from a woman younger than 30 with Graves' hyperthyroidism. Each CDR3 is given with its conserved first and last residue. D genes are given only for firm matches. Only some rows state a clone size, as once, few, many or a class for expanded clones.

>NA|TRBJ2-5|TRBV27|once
CASSLATHQPQYF
TGTGCCAGCAGTTTGGCGACCCATCAGCCCCAGTACTTC
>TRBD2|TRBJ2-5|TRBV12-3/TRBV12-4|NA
CASRGTSGRDGRETQYF
TGTGCCAGCAGAGGGACTAGCGGGAGAGACGGACGGGAGACCCAGTACTTC
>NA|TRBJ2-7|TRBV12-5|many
CASENSGTYEQYF
TGTGCTAGTGAGAATAGCGGAACATACGAGCAGTACTTC
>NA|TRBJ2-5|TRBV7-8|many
CASSLEAETQYF
TGTGCCAGCAGCTTAGAGGCAGAGACCCAGTACTTC
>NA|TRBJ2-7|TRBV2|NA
CASSVWGGGQPQQYF
TGTGCCAGCAGTGTTTGGGGAGGGGGTCAGCCCCAGCAGTACTTC
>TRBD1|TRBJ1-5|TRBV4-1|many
CASANRGEQPQHF
TGCGCCAGCGCGAACAGGGGTGAGCAGCCCCAGCATTTT
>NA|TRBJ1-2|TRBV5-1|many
CASSLGEIDRNYGYTF
TGCGCCAGCAGCTTGGGTGAGATTGACAGGAACTATGGCTACACCTTC
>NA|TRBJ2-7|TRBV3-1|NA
CASSQVRSSYEQYF
TGTGCCAGCAGCCAAGTTCGGAGCTCCTACGAGCAGTACTTC
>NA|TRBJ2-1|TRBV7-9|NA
CASSPPGASYNEQFF
TGTGCCAGCAGCCCCCCCGGAGCTAGCTACAATGAGCAGTTCTTC
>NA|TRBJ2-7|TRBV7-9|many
CASSRPGQSYEQYF
TGCGCCAGCAGCCGACCGGGACAATCCTACGAGCAGTACTTC
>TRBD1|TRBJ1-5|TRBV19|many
CASSSWGTGAQPQHF
TGTGCCAGTAGCTCTTGGGGGACAGGGGCTCAGCCCCAGCATTTT
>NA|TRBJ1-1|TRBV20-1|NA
CSAPTSGDTEAFF
TGCAGTGCTCCAACGTCGGGGGACACTGAAGCTTTCTTT
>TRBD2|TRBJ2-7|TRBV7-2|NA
CASSVYVAGAFEQYF
TGTGCCAGCAGCGTTTACGTAGCGGGAGCGTTCGAGCAGTACTTC
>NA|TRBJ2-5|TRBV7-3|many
CASSFRAGETQYF
TGTGCCAGCAGCTTCAGGGCGGGAGAGACCCAGTACTTC
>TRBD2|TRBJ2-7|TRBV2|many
CASIKGLAVSYEQYF
TGTGCCAGCATCAAGGGACTAGCGGTTTCCTACGAGCAGTACTTC
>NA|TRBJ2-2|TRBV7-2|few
CASSKSGTGELFF
TGTGCCAGCAGCAAATCCGGCACCGGGGAGCTGTTTTTT
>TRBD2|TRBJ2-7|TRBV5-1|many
CASKTSGRMNEQYF
TGCGCCAGCAAGACTAGCGGGAGGATGAACGAGCAGTACTTC
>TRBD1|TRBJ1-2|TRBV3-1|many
CASSPTGQGARYTF
TGTGCCAGCAGCCCCACAGGGCAGGGGGCTCGCTACACCTTC
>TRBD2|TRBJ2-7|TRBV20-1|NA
CSEEASGSYEQYF
TGCAGTGAAGAGGCTAGCGGGAGTTACGAGCAGTACTTC
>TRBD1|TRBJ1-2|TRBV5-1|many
CASSFDRAPGGYTF
TGCGCCAGCAGCTTCGACAGGGCCCCGGGAGGCTACACCTTC
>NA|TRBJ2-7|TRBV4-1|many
CASSPKDSGHEQYF
TGCGCCAGCAGCCCAAAAGACTCAGGCCACGAGCAGTACTTC
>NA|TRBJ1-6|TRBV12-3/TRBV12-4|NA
CASSPERGSMPPLHF
TGTGCCAGCAGTCCGGAAAGGGGGTCGATGCCACCCCTCCACTTT
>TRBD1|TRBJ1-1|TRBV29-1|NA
CSLRGTGYMNTEAFF
TGCAGCTTACGGGGGACAGGGTATATGAACACTGAAGCTTTCTTT
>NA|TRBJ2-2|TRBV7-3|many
CASSSTFLYPPNTGELFF
TGTGCCAGCAGCTCGACGTTTCTTTACCCCCCCAACACCGGGGAGCTGTTTTTT
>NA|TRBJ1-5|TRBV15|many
CATSRDPNSNQPQHF
TGTGCCACCAGCAGAGACCCCAATAGCAATCAGCCCCAGCATTTT
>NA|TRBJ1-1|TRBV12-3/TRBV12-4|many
CASSLGTSEAFF
TGTGCCAGCAGTTTGGGGACAAGTGAAGCTTTCTTT
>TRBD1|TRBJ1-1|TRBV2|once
CASSEGQGSYTEAFF
TGTGCCAGCAGTGAGGGACAGGGGAGTTACACTGAAGCTTTCTTT
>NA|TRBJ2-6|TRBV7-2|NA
CASSLVGGGAGANVLTF
TGTGCCAGCAGCTTAGTTGGGGGAGGTGCTGGGGCCAACGTCCTGACTTTC
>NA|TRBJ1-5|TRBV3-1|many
CASSFLGLGPQHF
TGTGCCAGCAGCTTTTTGGGTTTAGGGCCCCAGCATTTT
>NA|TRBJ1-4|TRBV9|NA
CASSVSGIAEKLFF
TGTGCCAGCAGCGTATCAGGGATAGCTGAAAAACTGTTTTTT
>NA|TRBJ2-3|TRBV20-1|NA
CSASFPDTQYF
TGCAGTGCTAGCTTTCCAGATACGCAGTATTTT
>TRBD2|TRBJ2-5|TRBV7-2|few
CASSPPGLPGETQYF
TGTGCCAGCAGTCCCCCGGGACTACCCGGAGAGACCCAGTACTTC
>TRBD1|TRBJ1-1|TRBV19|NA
CASRLQGGDTEAFF
TGTGCCAGTAGGTTACAGGGGGGGGACACTGAAGCTTTCTTT
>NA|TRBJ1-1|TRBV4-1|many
CASSQAEFRPEAFF
TGCGCCAGCAGCCAAGCGGAGTTCAGGCCTGAAGCTTTCTTT
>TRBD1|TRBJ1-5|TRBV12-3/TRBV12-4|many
CASSFDREQPQHF
TGTGCCAGCAGTTTCGACAGGGAGCAGCCCCAGCATTTT
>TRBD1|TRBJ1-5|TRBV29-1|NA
CSAGGGTDTHF
TGCAGCGCCGGAGGGGGGACAGATACGCATTTT
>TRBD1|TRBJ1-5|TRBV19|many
CASSIGDSFYGPQHF
TGTGCCAGTAGTATAGGGGACAGCTTCTACGGACCCCAGCATTTT
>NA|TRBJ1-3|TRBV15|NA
CADGRTDSGNTIYF
TGTGCCGACGGGCGGACGGACTCTGGAAACACCATATATTTT
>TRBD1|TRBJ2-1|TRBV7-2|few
CASSGTVYNEQFF
TGTGCCAGCAGCGGGACAGTCTACAATGAGCAGTTCTTC
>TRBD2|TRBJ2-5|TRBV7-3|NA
CASSLGLAGVGTQYF
TGTGCCAGCAGCCTGGGACTAGCGGGAGTAGGGACCCAGTACTTC
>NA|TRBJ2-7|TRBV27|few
CASSRTGTANYEQYF
TGTGCCAGCAGTCGGACCGGGACCGCAAACTACGAGCAGTACTTC
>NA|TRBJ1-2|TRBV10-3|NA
CAISEGHGYTF
TGTGCCATCAGTGAGGGACACGGCTACACCTTC
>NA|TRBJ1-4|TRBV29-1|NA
CSVGIMSGADEKLFF
TGCAGCGTTGGGATTATGTCAGGGGCGGATGAAAAACTGTTTTTT
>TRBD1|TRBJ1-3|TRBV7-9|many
CASSSETGRTGNTIYF
TGTGCCAGCAGCTCAGAGACAGGGCGCACTGGAAACACCATATATTTT